The 6 T cell receptor beta chains below come from one sample, sequenced in a study of human T cells and chemical hapten exposure. TCRdb used MiXCR to reprocess the RACE reads, holding one entry per CDR3 protein. The repertoire holds about 84,000 distinct CDR3 sequences, with 8.5% to 12% as singletons. The time point is: patch test 2, 6 weeks after DPC sensitization. Specified treatment: therapeutic diphenylcyclopropenone sensitization with weekly scalp DPC. The source was whole blood, collected in connection with sensitization to the hapten diphenylcyclopropenone (DPC). The receptor source for this set is a woman between 50 and 59 years old with alopecia areata. Some clones in this sample may be carry-over from other donors' samples.

The V and J genes are TRBV27 and TRBJ2-1; 7 bases are shared with TRBD2. Germline CDR1 and CDR2: MNHEY and SMNVEV (reference sequence). There are 16 residues in the CDR3. Trimming took 7 bases from V and 3 from J; bases not matched to a gene: 12. CDR3 in amino acids: CASTKKGLSHYNEQFF. In nucleotides, the CDR3 is TGTGCCAGCACCAAAAAGGGACTATCACACTACAATGAGCAGTTCTTC.

As to this clonotype: Being one base from a much bigger clone, this may be a read error. The gene calls are TRBV18 and TRBJ1-1; D is ambiguous. There are 12 residues in the CDR3. The V end was cut by 4 bases, the J end by 9 bases, with 12 bases between. The germline V gene encodes CDR1 KGHSH and CDR2 LQKENI. The CDR3, as DNA: TGTGCCAGCTCACTCAGGACGACTAAAGCTTTCTTT. This translates into CASSLRTTKAFF. Variable domain in full (rest from reference TRBV18 and TRBJ1-1): NAGVMQNPRHLVRRRGQEARLRCSPMKGHSHVYWYRQLPEEGLKFMVYLQKENIIDESGMPKERFSAEFPKEGPSILRIQQVVRGDSAAYFCASSLRTTKAFFGQGTRLTVV.

This clonotype was picked up many times. V gene TRBV25-1 combines with J gene TRBJ2-7, with 11 bases that match TRBD1. Germline CDR1 and CDR2: MGHDK and SYGVNS. CDR3 length equals 13 residues. Trimming removed 8 bases from V and 4 bases from J; junction bases left unmatched: 4. CDR3 sequence reads: CASGQGAFYEQYF. The CDR3 coding sequence is TGTGCCAGCGGACAGGGGGCTTTTTACGAGCAGTACTTC.

The chain uses TRBV6-5 and TRBJ1-2; D is unresolved. Trimming left V 5 bases short and J 2 bases short, with 6 bases between. There are 12 residues in the CDR3. The germline CDR1 and CDR2 sequences are MNHEY and SVGAGI. CDR3 in DNA: TGTGCCAGCAGTACTCAAAACTATGGCTACACCTTC. Translated: CASSTQNYGYTF.

This clonotype turned up a few times. V gene TRBV28 combines with J gene TRBJ2-7, with TRBD2 matching 9 bases. The CDR3 is made up of 18 amino acids. V lost 4 bases to trimming and J lost 3 bases; unmatched junction nucleotides: 16. Germline V lookup: CDR1 MDHEN, CDR2 SYDVKM. CDR3 region: CASSYFRTGLANRYEQYF. The DNA for the CDR3 is TGTGCCAGCAGTTACTTTCGTACCGGACTAGCGAATCGCTACGAGCAGTACTTC.

The chain employs TRBV29-1 and TRBJ2-1; tentatively, D is TRBD2 (5 bases). This CDR3 region has 13 residues. Trimming cost V 3 bases and J 7 bases, with 13 bases left between them. The germline gives CDR1 SQVTM, CDR2 ANQGSEA. CDR3 region: CSVEDQRRNEQFF. For the CDR3, the DNA is TGCAGCGTTGAGGACCAGAGGAGGAATGAGCAGTTCTTC.